Included here is one T cell receptor beta chain sequence, with context. This CDR3 has 15 amino acids. The germline V and J ends were trimmed by 2 bases and 5 bases, with 12 bases remaining between them. Germline CDR1 reads MNHNY; CDR2 reads SVGAGI (reference sequence). This entry comes from a study of OX40 agonist ivuxolimab in advanced cancers. Study summary: Patients were given ivuxolimab, an antibody that agonizes OX40 (CD134). The dose of intravenous ivuxolimab that patients received every 2 weeks ranged from 0.01 to 10 mg/kg.

Profiled with immunoSEQ multiplex PCR; TCRdb holds only in-frame clones, not every one. The sample holds approximately 70,000 clones; roughly 80% are singletons and the top ten take 0.42%. The V gene is TRBV6-6, the J gene TRBJ1-4, with a tentative D call TRBD1 (6 bases). The sequence derives from an adult with an advanced solid tumor such as melanoma, head and neck, liver or kidney cancer. Specimen: CD4+ or CD8+ T cells sorted from blood, collected in a trial of the OX40 agonist ivuxolimab. The DNA of the CDR3 is TGTGCCAGCAGTTACCCTCAGGACAGAAATGAAAAACTGTTTTTT. This encodes CASSYPQDRNEKLFF.